This T cell receptor (beta chain) was documented in a study of blood T cell repertoires in COVID-19. Study summary: The United States, Italy and Spain provided the acute and convalescent COVID-19 samples.

Trimming took 2 bases from V and 2 from J; bases not matched to a gene: 4. Germline values: CDR1 MNHEY, CDR2 SVGAGI. The CDR3 extends over 16 amino acids. Using immunoSEQ multiplex PCR, the repertoire was profiled, and TCRdb retains in-frame clones only, with some absent. The data contain around 300,000 clones, 88% of them singletons. The sequenced sample was peripheral blood. The chain employs TRBV6-5 and TRBJ2-1; TRBD2 matches at 9 bases. This clonotype originated in a woman in her twenties or thirties with COVID-19, enrolled during active disease. CDR3 residues: CASSYRGGATYNEQFF. The CDR3 DNA is TGTGCCAGCAGTTACCGCGGGGGGGCCACCTACAATGAGCAGTTCTTC.